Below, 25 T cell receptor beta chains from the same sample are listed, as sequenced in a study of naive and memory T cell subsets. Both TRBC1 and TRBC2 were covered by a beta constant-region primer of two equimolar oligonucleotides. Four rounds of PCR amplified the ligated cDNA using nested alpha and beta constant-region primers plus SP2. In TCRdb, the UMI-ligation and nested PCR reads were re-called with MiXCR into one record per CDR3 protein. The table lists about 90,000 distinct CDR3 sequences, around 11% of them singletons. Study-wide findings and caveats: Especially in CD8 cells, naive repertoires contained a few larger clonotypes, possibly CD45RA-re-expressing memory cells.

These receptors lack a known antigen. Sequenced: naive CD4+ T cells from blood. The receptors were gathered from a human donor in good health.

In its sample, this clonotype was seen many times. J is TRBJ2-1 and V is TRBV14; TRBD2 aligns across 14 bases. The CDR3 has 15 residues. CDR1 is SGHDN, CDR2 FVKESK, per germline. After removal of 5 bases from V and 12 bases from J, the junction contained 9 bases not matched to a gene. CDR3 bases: TGTGCCAGCAGCAAGACTAGCGGGGGGGCCAACGCGCAGTTCTTC. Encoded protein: CASSKTSGGANAQFF.

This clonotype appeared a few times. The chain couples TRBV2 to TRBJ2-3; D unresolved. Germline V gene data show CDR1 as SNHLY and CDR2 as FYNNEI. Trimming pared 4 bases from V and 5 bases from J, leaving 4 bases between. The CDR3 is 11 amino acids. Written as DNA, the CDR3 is TGTGCCAGCAGTGCGGGAGATACGCAGTATTTT. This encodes CASSAGDTQYF.

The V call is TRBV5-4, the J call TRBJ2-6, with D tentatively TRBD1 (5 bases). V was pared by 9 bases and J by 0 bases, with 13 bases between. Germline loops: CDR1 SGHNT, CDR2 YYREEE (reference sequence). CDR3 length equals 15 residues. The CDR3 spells CATSTDASGANVLTF. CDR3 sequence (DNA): TGTGCCACCTCGACAGACGCCTCTGGGGCCAACGTCCTGACTTTC. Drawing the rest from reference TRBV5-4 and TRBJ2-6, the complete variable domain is ETGVTQSPTHLIKTRGQQVTLRCSSQSGHNTVSWYQQALGQGPQFIFQYYREEENGRGNFPPRFSGLQFPNYSSELNVNALELDDSALYLCATSTDASGANVLTFGAGSRLTVL.

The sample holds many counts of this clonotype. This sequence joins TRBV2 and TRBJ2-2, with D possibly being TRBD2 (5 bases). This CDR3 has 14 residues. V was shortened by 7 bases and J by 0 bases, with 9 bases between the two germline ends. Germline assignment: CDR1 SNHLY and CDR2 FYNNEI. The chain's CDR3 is CASNQRTNTGELFF. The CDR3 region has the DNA TGTGCCAGCAACCAGCGGACGAACACCGGGGAGCTGTTTTTT.

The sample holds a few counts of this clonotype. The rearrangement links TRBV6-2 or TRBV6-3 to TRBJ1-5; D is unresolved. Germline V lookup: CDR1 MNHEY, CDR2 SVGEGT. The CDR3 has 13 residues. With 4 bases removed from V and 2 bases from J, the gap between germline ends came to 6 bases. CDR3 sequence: CASSSYGNQPQHF. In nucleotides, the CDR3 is TGTGCCAGCAGTTCATATGGCAATCAGCCCCAGCATTTT.

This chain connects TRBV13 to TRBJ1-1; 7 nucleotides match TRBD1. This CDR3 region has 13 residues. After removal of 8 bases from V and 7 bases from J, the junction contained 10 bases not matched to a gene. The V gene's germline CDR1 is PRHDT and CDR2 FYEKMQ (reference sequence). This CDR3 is CASGRGPPFEAFF. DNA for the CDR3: TGTGCCAGCGGAAGGGGGCCACCTTTTGAAGCTTTCTTT.

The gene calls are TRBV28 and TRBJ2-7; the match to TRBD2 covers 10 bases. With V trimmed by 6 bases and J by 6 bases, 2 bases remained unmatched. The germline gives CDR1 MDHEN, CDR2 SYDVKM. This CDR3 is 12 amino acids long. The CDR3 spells CASSRLAGEQYF. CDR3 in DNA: TGTGCCAGCAGCCGACTAGCGGGCGAGCAGTACTTC.

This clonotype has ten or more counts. CDR3 coding DNA: TGTGCCAGCAGAAAACAGGGAACTCAGCCCCAGCATTTT. This translates into CASRKQGTQPQHF. The chain carries TRBV28 and TRBJ1-5; tentative D call: TRBD1 (6 bases). The CDR3 is made up of 13 amino acids. The V gene's germline CDR1 is MDHEN and CDR2 SYDVKM. Between the trimmed V and J ends, which lost 6 bases and 6 bases, there was a span of 12 bases.

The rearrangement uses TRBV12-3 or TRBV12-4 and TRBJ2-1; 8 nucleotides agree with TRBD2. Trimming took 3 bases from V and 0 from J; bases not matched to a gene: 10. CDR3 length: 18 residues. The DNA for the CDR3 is TGTGCCAGCAGTTTTTTGCTACGGGAGGGCCTCTCCTACAATGAGCAGTTCTTC. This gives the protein CASSFLLREGLSYNEQFF.

In DNA, the CDR3 is TGTGCCAGCAGCTTAGCGCTTCGACCCGATCCGAACACCGGGGAGCTGTTTTTT. It translates to CASSLALRPDPNTGELFF. This chain joins TRBV7-2 and TRBJ2-2, with D unclear. Per germline, CDR1 SGHTA and CDR2 FQGNSA. The CDR3 has 18 residues. Trimming stripped 0 bases from V and 0 bases from J, with 14 bases between.

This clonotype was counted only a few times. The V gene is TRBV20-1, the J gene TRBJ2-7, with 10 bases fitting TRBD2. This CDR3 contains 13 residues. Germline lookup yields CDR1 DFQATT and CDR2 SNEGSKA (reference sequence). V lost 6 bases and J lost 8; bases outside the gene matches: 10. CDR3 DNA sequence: TGCAGTGCCCCAGAGACTAGCGGGCTACAGCAGTACTTC. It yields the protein CSAPETSGLQQYF.

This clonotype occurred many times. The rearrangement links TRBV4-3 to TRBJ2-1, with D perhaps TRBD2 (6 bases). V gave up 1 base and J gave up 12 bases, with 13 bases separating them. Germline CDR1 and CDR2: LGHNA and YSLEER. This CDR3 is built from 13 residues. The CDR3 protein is CASSQGWAGRQFF. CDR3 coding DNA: TGCGCCAGCAGCCAAGGTTGGGCGGGGAGGCAGTTCTTC.

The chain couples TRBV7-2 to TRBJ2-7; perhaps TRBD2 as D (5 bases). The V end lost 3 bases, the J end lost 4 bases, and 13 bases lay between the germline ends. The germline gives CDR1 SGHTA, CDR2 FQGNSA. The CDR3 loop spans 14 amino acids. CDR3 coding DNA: TGTGCCAGCAGCTTGGCCCCCGGACTTTACGAGCAGTACTTC. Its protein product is CASSLAPGLYEQYF.

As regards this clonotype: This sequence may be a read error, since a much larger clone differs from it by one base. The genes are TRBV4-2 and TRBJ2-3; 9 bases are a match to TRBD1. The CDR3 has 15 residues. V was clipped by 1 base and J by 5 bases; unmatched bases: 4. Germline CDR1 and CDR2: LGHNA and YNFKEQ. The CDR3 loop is CASSQVGTGKDTQYF. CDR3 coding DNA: TGTGCCAGCAGCCAAGTCGGGACAGGGAAAGATACGCAGTATTTT.

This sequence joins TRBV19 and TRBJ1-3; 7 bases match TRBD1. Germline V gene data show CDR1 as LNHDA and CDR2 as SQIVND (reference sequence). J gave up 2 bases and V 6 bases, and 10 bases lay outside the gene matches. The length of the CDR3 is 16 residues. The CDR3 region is CASRKLGTVPGNTIYF. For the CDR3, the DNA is TGTGCCAGTAGGAAACTCGGGACAGTGCCTGGAAACACCATATATTTT.

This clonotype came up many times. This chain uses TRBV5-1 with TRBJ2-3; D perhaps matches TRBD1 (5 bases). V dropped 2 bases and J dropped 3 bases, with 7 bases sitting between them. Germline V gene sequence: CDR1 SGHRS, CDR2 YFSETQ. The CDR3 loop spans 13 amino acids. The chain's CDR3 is CASSLDRTDTQYF. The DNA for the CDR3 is TGCGCCAGCAGCTTAGACAGAACAGATACGCAGTATTTT.

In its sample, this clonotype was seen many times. CDR3 nucleotides: TGCGCCAGCAGCTTTATCGCGCCCGCGGATACGCAGTATTTT. This sequence encodes CASSFIAPADTQYF. The chain has TRBV5-1 and TRBJ2-3; D is unresolved. The ends were cut back, 2 bases at V and 6 bases at J, with 13 bases in the middle. Germline CDR1 reads SGHRS; CDR2 reads YFSETQ. This CDR3 spans 14 amino acids.

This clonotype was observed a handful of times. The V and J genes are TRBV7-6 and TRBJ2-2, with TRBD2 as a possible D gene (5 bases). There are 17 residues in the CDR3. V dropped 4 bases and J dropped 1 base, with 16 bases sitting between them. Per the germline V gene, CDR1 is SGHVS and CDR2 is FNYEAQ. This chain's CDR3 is CASSYGVLSENTGELFF. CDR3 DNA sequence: TGTGCCAGCAGCTACGGGGTATTGTCGGAGAACACCGGGGAGCTGTTTTTT.

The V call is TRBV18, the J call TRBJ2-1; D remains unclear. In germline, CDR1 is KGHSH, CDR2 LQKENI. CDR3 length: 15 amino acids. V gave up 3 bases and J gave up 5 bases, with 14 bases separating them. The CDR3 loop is CASSPPRGRDNEQFF. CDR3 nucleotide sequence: TGTGCCAGCTCACCGCCGAGAGGACGGGACAATGAGCAGTTCTTC.

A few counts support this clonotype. CDR3 nucleotide sequence: TGCAGCGTTCGGGGACCCTGGGAGACCCAGTACTTC. This codes for CSVRGPWETQYF. V is TRBV29-1 and J is TRBJ2-5; tentatively, D is TRBD1 or TRBD2 (5 bases each). This CDR3 is built from 12 residues. CDR1 is SQVTM and CDR2 is ANQGSEA in the germline V gene. V dropped 5 bases and J dropped 5 bases, with 12 bases sitting between them.

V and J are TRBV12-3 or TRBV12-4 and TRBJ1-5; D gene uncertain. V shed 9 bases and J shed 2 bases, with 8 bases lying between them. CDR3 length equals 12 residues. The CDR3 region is CASRRGNQPQHF. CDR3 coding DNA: TGTGCCAGTCGCCGTGGCAATCAGCCCCAGCATTTT.

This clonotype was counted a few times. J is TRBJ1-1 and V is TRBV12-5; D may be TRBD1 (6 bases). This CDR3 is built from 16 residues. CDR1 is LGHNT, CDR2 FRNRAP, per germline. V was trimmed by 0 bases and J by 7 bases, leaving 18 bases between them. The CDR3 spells CASGLVGGQSGVEAFF. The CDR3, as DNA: TGTGCTAGTGGTTTGGTAGGGGGGCAGTCTGGGGTTGAAGCTTTCTTT.

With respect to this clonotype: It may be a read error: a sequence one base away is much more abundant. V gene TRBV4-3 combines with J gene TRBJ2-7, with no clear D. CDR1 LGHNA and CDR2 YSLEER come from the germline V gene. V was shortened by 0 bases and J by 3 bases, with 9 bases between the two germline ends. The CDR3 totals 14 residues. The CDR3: CASSQDWTYYEQYF. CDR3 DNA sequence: TGCGCCAGCAGCCAAGATTGGACCTACTACGAGCAGTACTTC.

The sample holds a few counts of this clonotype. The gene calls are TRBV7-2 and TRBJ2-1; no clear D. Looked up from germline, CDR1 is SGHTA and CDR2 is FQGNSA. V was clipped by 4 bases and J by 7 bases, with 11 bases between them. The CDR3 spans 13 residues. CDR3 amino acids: CASSSYIGNEQFF. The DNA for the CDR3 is TGTGCCAGCAGCTCGTATATTGGGAATGAGCAGTTCTTC.

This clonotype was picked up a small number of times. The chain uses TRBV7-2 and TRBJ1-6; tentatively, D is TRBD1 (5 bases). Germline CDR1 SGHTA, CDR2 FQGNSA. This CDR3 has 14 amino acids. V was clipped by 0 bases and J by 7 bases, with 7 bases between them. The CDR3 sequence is CASSLAPGNSPLHF. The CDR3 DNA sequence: TGTGCCAGCAGCTTAGCTCCAGGGAATTCACCCCTCCACTTT.